The clone carrying this T cell receptor (beta chain) appeared many times. V gave up 5 bases and J gave up 0 bases, with 10 bases separating them. The CDR3 sequence is 15 residues long. Germline loops: CDR1 SGHTA, CDR2 FQGNSA. The source of the sample is a study of T cell repertoires in cytomegalovirus infection. Whole-study context: A matching HLA type, together with CMV infection, was signaled by public TCR beta signatures.

One entry per CDR3 protein, called by TCRdb with MiXCR from the reads. There are about 100,000 distinct CDR3 sequences in the sample; 15% to 20% occur only once, and about 7.3% lies in the top ten. This clonotype originated in a human donor in good health (CMV status not recorded). Some clones in this sample may be carry-over from other donors' samples. The chain recombines TRBV7-2 with TRBJ1-4; TRBD1 is a possible D gene (5 bases). The sequencing sample was made of PBMCs. CDR3 nucleotide sequence: TGTGCCAGCAGCCTCCGGACAACAACTAATGAAAAACTGTTTTTT. Its protein product is CASSLRTTTNEKLFF.